This TCR beta chain comes out of a study of blood T cell repertoires in COVID-19. Overall study context: Samples representing acute and convalescent COVID-19 were sourced from the United States, Italy and Spain. The cDNA or gDNA used as material had been derived from T cells, B-cell-depleted T cells, or PBMCs.

Germline V gene sequence: CDR1 LNHDA, CDR2 SQIVND (reference sequence). V lost 6 bases and J 8 bases, leaving 13 bases between the germline ends. The CDR3 totals 12 residues. Per the authors' pipeline: For nucleated cells, counts were estimated from reference gene primer amplification. Clones were sequenced by immunoSEQ multiplex PCR, and TCRdb holds only the in-frame ones, with some missing. V and J calls and clone size are copied from that table; D and trimming were computed from the DNA. There are roughly 200,000 clones in the sample; around 82% occur only once, and 8.6% lies in the top ten. Sequencing used peripheral blood. This TCR was recovered from a man aged 35 to 55 with active or convalescent COVID-19. The chain recombines TRBV19 with TRBJ1-1; D is perhaps TRBD1 (6 bases). The CDR3, as DNA: TGTGCCAGTAGGCCGACAGGTTTCGAAGCTTTCTTT. Residues: CASRPTGFEAFF.